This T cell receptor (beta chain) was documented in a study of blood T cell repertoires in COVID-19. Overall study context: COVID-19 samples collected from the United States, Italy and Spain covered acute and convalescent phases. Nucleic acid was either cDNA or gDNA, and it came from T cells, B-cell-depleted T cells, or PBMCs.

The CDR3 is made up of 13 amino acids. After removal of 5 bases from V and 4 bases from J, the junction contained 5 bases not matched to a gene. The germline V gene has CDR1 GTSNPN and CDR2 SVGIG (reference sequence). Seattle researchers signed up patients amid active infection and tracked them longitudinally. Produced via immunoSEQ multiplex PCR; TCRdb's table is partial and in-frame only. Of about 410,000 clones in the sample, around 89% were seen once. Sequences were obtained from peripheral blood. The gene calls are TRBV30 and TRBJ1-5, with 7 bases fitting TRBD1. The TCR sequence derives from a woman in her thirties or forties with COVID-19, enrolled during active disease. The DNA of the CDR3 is TGTGCCTGGGCGGGACAGAGTAATCAGCCCCAGCATTTT. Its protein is CAWAGQSNQPQHF.